This paragraph covers one T cell receptor (beta chain) sequence. This sample is part of a study of T cells in Graves' hyperthyroidism and ophthalmopathy. The wider study: Peripheral blood was taken when the disease was first diagnosed, before any treatment began.

What was amplified from RNA transcripts were TCR beta CDR3 regions. The HTBI primer set drove a first-round RT-PCR of the TCR CDR3. TCRdb independently ran MiXCR on the multiplex PCR reads; one entry per CDR3 protein. This sample yields around 250,000 distinct CDR3 sequences, of which about 14% are seen a single time; roughly 15% belongs to the top ten. In germline, CDR1 is SEHNR, CDR2 FQNEAQ (reference sequence). The CDR3 extends over 16 amino acids. The V and J ends lost 5 bases and 3 bases, in that order; junction bases with no gene match: 9. The sample comprised blood. This clonotype was sampled from a woman between 35 and 50 years old with Graves' hyperthyroidism that later progressed to Graves' ophthalmopathy. The gene calls are TRBV7-9 and TRBJ2-2; TRBD1 matches 7 bases. CDR3 protein: CASSPGQIWYTGELFF. The DNA of the CDR3 is TGTGCCAGCAGCCCGGGACAGATTTGGTACACCGGGGAGCTGTTTTTT. Full variable domain (rest looked up from reference TRBV7-9 and TRBJ2-2): DTGVSQNPRHKITKRGQNVTFRCDPISEHNRLYWYRQTLGQGPEFLTYFQNEAQLEKSRLLSDRFSAERPKGSFSTLEIQRTEQGDSAMYLCASSPGQIWYTGELFFGEGSRLTVL.